Listed below are T cell receptor beta chains from one sample, sequenced in a study of tumor and adjacent non-tumor tissue in lung cancer. TCRdb processed the multiplex PCR reads anew with MiXCR; each CDR3 protein has one entry. The repertoire consists of some 100,000 distinct CDR3 sequences, with 65% occurring once and the leading ten covering about 19%. Input material: distant non-tumor lung tissue. Receptor source: a man aged 30-40 years with non-small cell lung cancer. The CDR3 runs from the conserved cysteine through the conserved F or W. The D gene is left open where the match is weak. Some rows have no size entry. The others give once, few or many, or a class for an expanded clone.

TRBJ1-2 | NA | 11 | NA | TRBV10-3 | TGTGCCATCAGTGACCCCTATGGCTACACCTTC | CAISDPYGYTF
TRBJ2-1 | TRBD2 | 17 | NA | TRBV24-1 | TGTGCCACCAGTGACCAGACCGGGACTAGCACTATTAATGAGCAGTTCTTC | CATSDQTGTSTINEQFF
TRBJ2-2 | NA | 13 | NA | TRBV4-3 | TGCGGCAGCAGCCGAGATTATGCCGGGGAGCTGTTTTTT | CGSSRDYAGELFF
TRBJ2-1 | TRBD2 | 16 | NA | TRBV19 | TGTGCCAGTAGTAGGGCTAGCGGGGGACACTACAATGAGCAGTTCTTC | CASSRASGGHYNEQFF
TRBJ2-2 | TRBD2 | 14 | NA | TRBV7-9 | TGTGCCAGCAGCATCGGGGGGTACACCGGGGAGCTGTTTTTT | CASSIGGYTGELFF
TRBJ1-5 | NA | 17 | NA | TRBV7-8 | TGTGCCAGCAGCTTAGAGGGAGGGGTGTGGGGCAATCAGCCCCAGCATTTT | CASSLEGGVWGNQPQHF
TRBJ2-3 | NA | 13 | NA | TRBV20-1 | TGCAGTGCTCGCCTTCCTAGCACATATGCGCAGTATTTT | CSARLPSTYAQYF
TRBJ2-3 | NA | 15 | once | TRBV12-3/TRBV12-4 | TGTGCCAGCAAGAGATCCGGGGCTGGCACAGATACGCAGTATTTT | CASKRSGAGTDTQYF
TRBJ2-5 | TRBD1 | 16 | few | TRBV5-6 | TGTGCCAGCAGCTACGGAACGGGACAGGGGGAAGAGACCCAGTACTTC | CASSYGTGQGEETQYF
TRBJ1-2 | TRBD1 | 15 | few | TRBV11-2 | TGTGCCAGCAGCGAGGCGGGCAGGGGGAGGGGTGACTACACCTTC | CASSEAGRGRGDYTF
TRBJ1-1 | NA | 15 | NA | TRBV11-2 | TGTGCAAGCAGCTTAGCGGCAGACATGAACACTGGAGCTTTCTTT | CASSLAADMNTGAFF
TRBJ2-1 | TRBD2 | 19 | NA | TRBV5-6 | TGTGCCAGCCGCGGCTTACCGGGACTAGCGGGAGGGACCTACAATGAGCAGTTCTTC | CASRGLPGLAGGTYNEQFF
TRBJ2-1 | NA | 16 | NA | TRBV5-4 | TGTGCCAGCACCCTGGGAGGGGGTGGCTCCTACTATGAGCAGTTCTTC | CASTLGGGGSYYEQFF
TRBJ1-4 | NA | 13 | once | TRBV11-3 | TGTGCCAGCATCTTAGTGCCCGGTGAAAAAATGTTTTTT | CASILVPGEKMFF
TRBJ2-3 | NA | 15 | NA | TRBV11-2 | TGTGCCACCCGCTCTTCAGTGGGGCGGGCAGATACGCAGTATTTT | CATRSSVGRADTQYF
TRBJ2-1 | TRBD1 | 19 | NA | TRBV11-2 | TGTGTCAGCAGCTTAGCGCAAAAAGGTAGAACAGGGGGCATGAACGAGCAGTTCTTC | CVSSLAQKGRTGGMNEQFF
TRBJ2-2 | NA | 15 | NA | TRBV6-2/TRBV6-3 | TGTGCCAGCACAAGAGGGACGGTGAACACTGTGGAGCTGTTTTTT | CASTRGTVNTVELFF
TRBJ1-1 | NA | 13 | NA | TRBV29-1 | TGCAGCGCCCATAGGACAAAGGGAGCTGAAGCTTTCTTT | CSAHRTKGAEAFF
TRBJ1-1 | NA | 12 | many | TRBV20-1 | TGCAGTGCTAAGGCAGGGGAGACTGAAGCTTTCTTT | CSAKAGETEAFF
TRBJ1-5 | TRBD1 | 17 | NA | TRBV12-3/TRBV12-4 | TGTGCCAGCAGTCAACAACAGGGACAGGGGCTCACAGATACGCAGCATTTT | CASSQQQGQGLTDTQHF
TRBJ2-1 | NA | 13 | NA | TRBV4-1 | TGCGTTAGCAGCCAAGAGGCTATGGATGAGCAGTTCTTC | CVSSQEAMDEQFF
TRBJ1-2 | TRBD1 | 12 | NA | TRBV29-1 | TGCAGAGTTGAACAGGGGACGTATGGCTACACTTTC | CRVEQGTYGYTF
TRBJ2-1 | NA | 13 | NA | TRBV29-1 | TGCAGCGCCATTAACAGGGTCCGCAATGAGGAGTTCTTC | CSAINRVRNEEFF
TRBJ2-1 | NA | 13 | NA | TRBV20-1 | TGTACTGCTAGAGGTGGTCTTCCGAATGAGCAGTTCTTC | CTARGGLPNEQFF
TRBJ2-4 | NA | 13 | NA | TRBV20-1 | TGCAGTGCCCCAGAGGGGGGCGGCAACATTCAGTGCTTC | CSAPEGGGNIQCF
TRBJ2-7 | NA | 18 | NA | TRBV11-2 | TGTACCAGCAGCCCGCTCAGGAGGTGTGGCGGCAGCTCCTACGAGCAGTACTTC | CTSSPLRRCGGSSYEQYF
TRBJ2-2 | NA | 15 | NA | TRBV6-1 | TGTGCCGGCAGTGATCGAAGGGGGAACACCCGGGAGCTGTTTTTT | CAGSDRRGNTRELFF
TRBJ2-7 | NA | 15 | many | TRBV6-6 | TGTGCCAGCAGTTACAATTGCTTGATATCCTACGAGCAGTACTTC | CASSYNCLISYEQYF
TRBJ1-2 | NA | 15 | NA | TRBV6-5 | TGTGCCAGCAGTTACACGATGGGCACCAACTATGGCTACACCTTC | CASSYTMGTNYGYTF
TRBJ2-7 | NA | 13 | NA | TRBV6-1 | TGTGCCAGCATTTCCCTTGCGGACTACGAGCAGTACTTC | CASISLADYEQYF
TRBJ2-1 | TRBD2 | 16 | NA | TRBV4-3 | TGCGCCAGCAGCCAACAGTTTCTAGCGGGGAACTGTGAGCAGTTCTTC | CASSQQFLAGNCEQFF
TRBJ2-5 | TRBD2 | 16 | NA | TRBV5-1 | TGCGCCAGCAGCCCTTGGACTAGCGGGCCCCAAGAGACCCAGTACTTC | CASSPWTSGPQETQYF
TRBJ2-5 | NA | 15 | NA | TRBV20-1 | TGCAGTGCTAGAGATATTGTACTTGCGGAAGAGACCCAGTACTTC | CSARDIVLAEETQYF
TRBJ1-2 | NA | 15 | NA | TRBV7-9 | TGTGCCAGCAGCTGGGGTGGGAGGTCTTCCTATGGCTACACCTTC | CASSWGGRSSYGYTF
TRBJ1-2 | NA | 13 | NA | TRBV11-2 | TGTGCCAGCAGTTTAGATAGGTGGGAAAGCTACACCTTC | CASSLDRWESYTF
TRBJ2-5 | NA | 13 | medium-sized | TRBV11-3 | TGTGCCAGCAGCTTAGAGGCACAAGAGACCCAGTACTTC | CASSLEAQETQYF
TRBJ1-5 | NA | 17 | NA | TRBV6-5 | TGTGCCATCAGCTCGACCCCCCCTGGATGGGGCAATCAGCCTCAGCATTTC | CAISSTPPGWGNQPQHF
TRBJ2-2 | NA | 13 | NA | TRBV7-9 | TGTGCCAGCAGCCCTCGGACCACCGGGGAGCTGTTTTTT | CASSPRTTGELFF
TRBJ2-3 | TRBD2 | 15 | NA | TRBV11-2 | TGTGGCAGCAGCTTAAGGATGCTAGCGGGAACAGACCAGTATTTT | CGSSLRMLAGTDQYF
TRBJ2-7 | TRBD1 | 15 | NA | TRBV11-1 | TGTACCAGCAGCTCGACAGGGGAGGCTGGCTACGAGCAGTACTTC | CTSSSTGEAGYEQYF
TRBJ2-7 | NA | 14 | NA | TRBV4-2 | TGTGCCAGCACTCTTCGGGTTAGCTCTTACGAGCAGTACTTC | CASTLRVSSYEQYF
TRBJ1-5 | TRBD1 | 14 | NA | TRBV6-5 | TGTGCCAGCAGGACAGGGGGCAGCAATCAGCCCCAGCATTTT | CASRTGGSNQPQHF
TRBJ1-1 | TRBD1 | 15 | NA | TRBV12-3/TRBV12-4 | TGTGCCAGCAGTCTCGGGACAGGGGGTAGCGCTGAAGTTTTCTTT | CASSLGTGGSAEVFF
TRBJ2-3 | TRBD2 | 14 | NA | TRBV7-8 | TGTGTCAGCAGCTTAGAGGCGGGGGGGCGAATCGTGTATTTT | CVSSLEAGGRIVYF
TRBJ1-1 | NA | 15 | many | TRBV6-5 | TGTGCCAGCACCACGGGGACCAACGTAAACACTGAAGCTTTCTTT | CASTTGTNVNTEAFF
TRBJ1-2 | TRBD1 | 13 | NA | TRBV11-2 | TGTGCCAACAGCCGAACAGGGGTCTATGGCTACACCTTC | CANSRTGVYGYTF
TRBJ2-7 | NA | 16 | many | TRBV4-2 | TGTGCCAGCAGCCAAGATCCGGCAGGCGCCTCCTACGAGCAGTACTTC | CASSQDPAGASYEQYF
TRBJ1-3 | TRBD1 | 16 | many | TRBV6-2/TRBV6-3 | TGTGCCAGCAGTTACGCGCGCCCGGGACAGGGAAACACCATATATTTT | CASSYARPGQGNTIYF
TRBJ2-3 | NA | 17 | NA | TRBV12-5 | TGTGCTAGTGGTTTGGGCGGGATGGGGCTTAGCAAAGATACGCAGTATTTT | CASGLGGMGLSKDTQYF
TRBJ1-1 | NA | 14 | NA | TRBV4-1 | TGCGCCAGTAGCGATGACATTAAGAACACTGAAGCTTTCTTT | CASSDDIKNTEAFF
TRBJ2-5 | NA | 13 | few | TRBV7-3 | TGTGCCAGCAGCTTATCTAGACAAGAGACCCAGTACTTC | CASSLSRQETQYF
TRBJ2-1 | TRBD2 | 14 | NA | TRBV11-2 | TGTGCCAGCAACCCCCGCCAGGGAGGGACTGAGCAGTTCTTC | CASNPRQGGTEQFF
TRBJ1-4 | NA | 14 | once | TRBV12-3/TRBV12-4 | TGTGCCAGCACGATCCCGCGGTCGGATGAAATACTGTTTTTT | CASTIPRSDEILFF
TRBJ2-3 | TRBD2 | 12 | NA | TRBV20-1 | TGCAGTGCTCCGGGACTATCAGAAACGCAGTATTTT | CSAPGLSETQYF
TRBJ2-5 | NA | 14 | NA | TRBV11-3 | TGTGCCAGCGGCGGGGGCCAAGGGGAAGAGACCCAGTACTTC | CASGGGQGEETQYF
TRBJ1-1 | NA | 15 | once | TRBV11-2 | TGTGCCAGCAGCTTAGCTGCAGACATGAACGCTGAAGCTTTCTTT | CASSLAADMNAEAFF
TRBJ2-7 | NA | 14 | NA | TRBV4-2 | TGTGCCAGCGGCCAAGAAAGGGACATTTACGAGCAGTACTTC | CASGQERDIYEQYF